This TCR beta chain was retrieved from a study of blood T cell repertoires in COVID-19. Study-level information: Whether acute or convalescent, the COVID-19 samples came from the United States, Italy and Spain. Nucleic acid was either cDNA or gDNA, and it came from T cells, B-cell-depleted T cells, or PBMCs.

The CDR3 sequence is 14 residues long. Per germline, CDR1 SGHRS and CDR2 YFSETQ. Trimming pared 2 bases from V and 2 bases from J, leaving 8 bases between. The assay was immunoSEQ multiplex PCR, and TCRdb's table has in-frame clones only and misses some. The sample lists about 70,000 clones, 80% to 90% occurring once. What was sequenced was peripheral blood. This sequence originates from a man aged 50 to 59 with acute or convalescent COVID-19. The rearrangement uses TRBV5-1 and TRBJ1-5, with unresolved D. The CDR3 DNA reads TGCGCCAGCAGCTTCGACGGAGGCAATCAGCCCCAGCATTTT. This sequence encodes CASSFDGGNQPQHF.